The 20 T cell receptor beta chains given below trace back to one sample, sequenced in a study of spatial heterogeneity in lung cancer. Described time point: blood at routine non-recurrence follow-up after resection. Tumor, nontumor lung or frozen PBMC supplied whole RNA that was sequenced unsorted. A single record per CDR3 protein comes from TCRdb applying MiXCR to the 5' RACE reads. Of more than 95,000 distinct CDR3 sequences in the sample, less than 15% were seen once. The input for sequencing was PBMCs, taken at follow-up. All receptors come from a male donor with early-stage non-small cell lung cancer.

Ten or more counts support this clonotype. J is TRBJ2-1 and V is TRBV20-1, with D perhaps matching TRBD2 (5 bases). The germline V gene encodes CDR1 DFQATT and CDR2 SNEGSKA (reference sequence). Trimming cost V 7 bases and J 0 bases, with 13 bases left between them. The CDR3 spans 14 residues. CDR3 loop: CSVQRPSSYNEQFF. CDR3 DNA sequence: TGCAGTGTCCAGCGGCCGAGCTCCTACAATGAGCAGTTCTTC.

V and J are TRBV5-4 and TRBJ2-5, with D hard to call. CDR3 size: 13 residues. Germline-derived CDR1 and CDR2 are SGHNT and YYREEE (reference sequence). Between the trimmed V and J ends, which lost 4 bases and 5 bases, there was a span of 12 bases. The CDR3 here is CASSHLLAETQYF. Written as DNA, the CDR3 is TGTGCCAGCAGCCACCTGCTGGCTGAGACCCAGTACTTC.

The chain links TRBV20-1 to TRBJ2-7; weak D call: TRBD2 (6 bases). Germline loops: CDR1 DFQATT, CDR2 SNEGSKA (reference sequence). V shed 0 bases and J shed 3 bases, with 18 bases lying between them. The CDR3 has 16 residues. The CDR3 DNA follows: TGCAGTGCTAGAGATCCACTTCGGGCGGGGAGCTACGAGCAGTACTTC. Translating it yields CSARDPLRAGSYEQYF.

This clonotype was counted a few times. J is TRBJ2-3 and V is TRBV7-9; 8 nucleotides match TRBD2. Trimming took 3 bases from V and 3 from J; bases not matched to a gene: 5. The CDR3 loop spans 15 amino acids. Germline assignment: CDR1 SEHNR and CDR2 FQNEAQ (reference sequence). CDR3 DNA: TGTGCCAGCAGCTTTGCGGGGGGAGGAACAGATACGCAGTATTTT. Its protein is CASSFAGGGTDTQYF.

In this sample, this clonotype turned up a few times. The chain combines TRBV24-1 with TRBJ2-3; D may be TRBD1 (7 bases). This CDR3 spans 15 amino acids. Looked up from germline, CDR1 is KGHDR and CDR2 is SFDVKD. The V gene lost 6 bases and the J gene lost 1 base, with 13 bases spanning the gap. This chain's CDR3 is CATSQGGLGTDTQYF. DNA of the CDR3: TGTGCCACCAGTCAGGGGGGCCTCGGCACAGATACGCAGTATTTT.

This clonotype was detected only a few times. V is TRBV7-2 and J is TRBJ1-3; D is ambiguous. CDR1 and CDR2 (germline): SGHTA, FQGNSA. The CDR3 is 17 amino acids. The germline V and J ends were trimmed by 5 bases and 0 bases, with 17 bases remaining between them. CDR3 sequence reads: CASSQGVTLISGNTIYF. Here the CDR3 DNA reads TGTGCCAGCAGCCAAGGAGTGACCCTCATCTCTGGAAACACCATATATTTT.

This clonotype was counted at least ten times. The rearrangement joins TRBV5-6 to TRBJ2-1; possible D gene TRBD2, 5 bases. The CDR3 consists of 12 residues. Germline V gene sequence: CDR1 SGHDT, CDR2 YYEEEE. The germline V and J ends were trimmed by 2 bases and 10 bases, with 10 bases remaining between them. The CDR3 nucleotides read TGTGCCAGCAGCTTTGGGGAGATCGAGCAGTTCTTC. Translation gives CASSFGEIEQFF.

In this sample, this clonotype turned up a few times. This rearrangement joins TRBV20-1 to TRBJ2-1; 9 bases match TRBD2. This CDR3 contains 13 residues. V lost 6 bases to trimming and J lost 10 bases; unmatched junction nucleotides: 10. Germline CDR1 reads DFQATT; CDR2 reads SNEGSKA (reference sequence). The CDR3 loop is CSASGGGAIEQFF. The CDR3 bases are TGCAGTGCCAGCGGCGGGGGGGCTATCGAGCAGTTCTTC.

This clonotype is medium-sized (0.01 to 0.1%) in the sample. V usage is TRBV5-1 and J usage is TRBJ2-5; TRBD2 might be the D (5 bases). CDR1 is SGHRS and CDR2 is YFSETQ in the germline V gene. The CDR3 totals 14 residues. V lost 0 bases and J lost 3, with 9 bases in between. Here the CDR3 DNA reads TGCGCCAGCAGCTTGGCCCCAGCGGAAGAGACCCAGTACTTC. This translates into CASSLAPAEETQYF.

V is TRBV5-1 and J is TRBJ2-7; D gene ambiguous. The V end lost 0 bases, the J end lost 3 bases, and 10 bases lay between the germline ends. This CDR3 spans 14 amino acids. Germline V gene lookup returns CDR1 SGHRS and CDR2 YFSETQ. Here the CDR3 DNA reads TGCGCCAGCAGCTTGGCCTCTGGAAGCTACGAGCAGTACTTC. Protein: CASSLASGSYEQYF.

V gene TRBV29-1 combines with J gene TRBJ2-7; TRBD1 aligns across 8 bases. The germline V gene encodes CDR1 SQVTM and CDR2 ANQGSEA. V trimming: 8 bases; J trimming: 3 bases; junction bases outside the gene matches: 9. The CDR3 loop spans 13 amino acids. The CDR3 coding sequence is TGCAGCACCTCCGGGACAGGAGGCTACGAGCAGTACTTC. It encodes CSTSGTGGYEQYF.

The genes are TRBV7-9 and TRBJ1-3; tentatively, D is TRBD1 (5 bases). CDR1 and CDR2 (germline): SEHNR, FQNEAQ (reference sequence). V lost 4 bases to trimming and J lost 5 bases, with 9 bases between them. The CDR3 consists of 13 residues. The chain's CDR3 is CASSSDTRNTIYF. CDR3 sequence (DNA): TGTGCCAGCAGCTCGGACACCAGAAACACCATATATTTT.

The table lists this clonotype with many counts. The gene calls are TRBV29-1 and TRBJ2-7; 9 bases match TRBD1. Unmatched junction bases numbered 9, after V lost 7 bases and J lost 5 bases. CDR1 is SQVTM, CDR2 ANQGSEA, per germline. The CDR3 is 13 residues long. CDR3 protein: CSAMGQGPNEQYF. In DNA, the CDR3 is TGCAGCGCGATGGGACAGGGCCCCAACGAGCAGTACTTC.

At least ten counts were recorded for this clonotype. The V gene is TRBV7-2, the J gene TRBJ2-2; D might be TRBD2 (6 bases). The ends were cut back, 5 bases at V and 6 bases at J, with 16 bases in the middle. The CDR3 runs to 15 residues. Germline V lookup: CDR1 SGHTA, CDR2 FQGNSA. CDR3 nucleotides: TGTGCCAGCAGCCTGGAGGGCGGTGGGGCCGGGGAGCTGTTTTTT. Translated, it gives CASSLEGGGAGELFF.

The chain has TRBV19 and TRBJ1-5, with 9 positions matching TRBD1. CDR1 and CDR2 (germline): LNHDA, SQIVND (reference sequence). This CDR3 has 15 amino acids. V gave up 4 bases and J gave up 0 bases; unmatched junction bases: 1. DNA of the CDR3: TGTGCCAGTAGTACGACAGGGGGTAGCAATCAGCCCCAGCATTTT. Protein sequence: CASSTTGGSNQPQHF.

There are a few counts of this clonotype. The chain uses TRBV11-3 and TRBJ2-1; TRBD2 matches at 7 bases. The length of the CDR3 is 18 residues. Germline V gene sequence: CDR1 SGHNT, CDR2 YENEEA. V trimming: 5 bases; J trimming: 0 bases; junction bases outside the gene matches: 13. DNA of the CDR3: TGTGCCAGCAGCCCTGGGTGGCAGGCGGGAGACTCCTACAATGAGCAGTTCTTC. Protein: CASSPGWQAGDSYNEQFF.

The rearrangement uses TRBV7-9 and TRBJ2-3; 10 nucleotides match TRBD1. With 1 base clipped from V and 7 bases from J, the junction kept 5 bases outside the gene matches. Germline V lookup: CDR1 SEHNR, CDR2 FQNEAQ (reference sequence). The CDR3 runs 15 residues. The DNA of the CDR3 is TGTGCCAGCAGCTTAGGGGGACAGGGGACGCATACGCAGTATTTT. This translates into CASSLGGQGTHTQYF.

The chain is built from TRBV9 and TRBJ2-7; perhaps D is TRBD1 or TRBD2 (5 bases each). This CDR3 has 15 amino acids. Germline CDR1 is SGDLS and CDR2 is YYNGEE. Trimming took off 7 bases at V and 0 bases at J, with 17 bases between the two ends. CDR3 DNA sequence: TGTGCCAGCTCGGTGGGGCAGGGACCCTCCTACGAGCAGTACTTC. Its translation: CASSVGQGPSYEQYF.

The rearrangement joins TRBV12-3 or TRBV12-4 to TRBJ1-5, with unresolved D. V was pared by 1 base and J by 10 bases, with 5 bases between. The CDR3 runs to 11 residues. The DNA of the CDR3 is TGTGCCAGCAGTTTAGAAGGACCCCAGCATTTT. This gives the protein CASSLEGPQHF.

This clonotype occurred many times. The DNA for the CDR3 is TGCAGTGCTAGACAGACCCAGCGGGGGTTCCAAGAGACCCAGTACTTC. Translation gives CSARQTQRGFQETQYF. The chain is built from TRBV20-1 and TRBJ2-5, with TRBD2 matching 8 bases. CDR3 size: 16 residues. Germline CDR1 DFQATT, CDR2 SNEGSKA (reference sequence). V was clipped by 2 bases and J by 1 base; unmatched bases: 9.